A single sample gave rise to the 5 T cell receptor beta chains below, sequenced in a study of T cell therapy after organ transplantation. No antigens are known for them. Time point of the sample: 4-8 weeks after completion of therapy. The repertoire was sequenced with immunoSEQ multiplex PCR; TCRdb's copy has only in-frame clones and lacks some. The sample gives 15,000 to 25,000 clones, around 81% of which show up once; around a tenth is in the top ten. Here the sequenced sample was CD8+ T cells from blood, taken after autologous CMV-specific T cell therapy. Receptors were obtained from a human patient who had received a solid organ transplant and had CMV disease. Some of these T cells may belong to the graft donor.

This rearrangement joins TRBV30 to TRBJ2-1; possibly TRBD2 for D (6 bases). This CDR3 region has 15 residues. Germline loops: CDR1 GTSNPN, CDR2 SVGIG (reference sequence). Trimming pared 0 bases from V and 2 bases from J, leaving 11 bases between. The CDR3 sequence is CAWSVVGSTYNEQFF. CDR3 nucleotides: TGTGCCTGGAGTGTTGTCGGGAGTACCTACAATGAGCAGTTCTTC.

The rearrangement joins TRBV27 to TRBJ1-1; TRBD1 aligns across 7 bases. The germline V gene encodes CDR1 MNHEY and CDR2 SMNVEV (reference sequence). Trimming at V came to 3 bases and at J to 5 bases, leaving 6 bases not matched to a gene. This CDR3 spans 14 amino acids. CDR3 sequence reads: CASSFRQGWTEAFF. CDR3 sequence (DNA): TGTGCCAGCAGTTTTAGACAGGGATGGACTGAAGCTTTCTTT.

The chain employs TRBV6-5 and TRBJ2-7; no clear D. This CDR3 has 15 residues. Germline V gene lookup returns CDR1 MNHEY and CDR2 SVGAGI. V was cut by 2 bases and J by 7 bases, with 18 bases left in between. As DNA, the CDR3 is TGTGCCAGCAGTTACCGGCCGGGTCTTGACGGGGAGCAGTACTTC. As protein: CASSYRPGLDGEQYF.

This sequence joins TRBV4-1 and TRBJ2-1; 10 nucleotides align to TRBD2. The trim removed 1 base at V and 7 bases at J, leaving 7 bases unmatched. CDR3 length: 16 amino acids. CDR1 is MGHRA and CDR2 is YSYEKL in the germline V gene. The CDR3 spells CASSQGASGRGNEQFF. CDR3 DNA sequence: TGCGCCAGCAGCCAAGGGGCTAGCGGGAGAGGGAATGAGCAGTTCTTC.

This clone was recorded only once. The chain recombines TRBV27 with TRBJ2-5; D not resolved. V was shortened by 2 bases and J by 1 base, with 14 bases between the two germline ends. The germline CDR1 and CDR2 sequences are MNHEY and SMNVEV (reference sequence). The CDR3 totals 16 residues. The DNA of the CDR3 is TGTGCCAGCAGTTTAGGACCTGAAGGACCCCAAGAGACCCAGTACTTC. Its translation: CASSLGPEGPQETQYF.